The 2 T cell receptor beta chains below were found in one sample sequenced in a study of CD8 T cells in Susac syndrome. RNA totalling roughly 0.45 to 1 ug underwent reverse transcription with random hexamers. MiXCR was run by TCRdb on the immunoSEQ multiplex PCR reads, yielding one entry per CDR3 protein. The sample holds around 300,000 distinct CDR3 sequences; 89% are singletons and the top ten take about 0.17%. Sequenced: CD8+ T cells from PBMCs. These TCRs come from a human donor with multiple sclerosis.

This rearrangement joins TRBV10-3 to TRBJ2-1; TRBD2 matches at 10 bases. Germline CDR1 is ENHRY and CDR2 is SYGVKD. The J segment lost 6 bases and the V segment lost 10 bases, leaving 6 bases of the junction unmatched. There are 13 residues in the CDR3. This chain's CDR3 is CATARTSGNEQFF. In DNA, the CDR3 is TGTGCCACCGCCCGGACTAGCGGCAATGAGCAGTTCTTC.

The chain recombines TRBV9 with TRBJ2-2; possibly TRBD1 for D (5 bases). In germline, CDR1 is SGDLS, CDR2 YYNGEE. V was clipped by 2 bases and J by 1 base, with 6 bases between them. The CDR3 is 14 amino acids. The CDR3 nucleotides are TGTGCCAGCAGCGTCCAGGGGAACACCGGGGAGCTGTTTTTT. This sequence encodes CASSVQGNTGELFF.